This T cell receptor beta chain was captured in a study of metastatic and nonmetastatic thyroid tumors. In the study overall: Repertoire comparisons spanned blood and tumor or nodule tissue from malignant and benign thyroid patients. Study-level points and caveats: In both blood and tumor samples, TCR beta diversity was reported significantly higher for malignant than benign nodules.

Per the study methods: Variation in CDR3 across clinicopathological groups served as the basis for constructing a distant-metastasis classifier in papillary thyroid cancer. TCRdb reanalyzed the PCR reads with MiXCR. None of the V and J calls come from the authors' own analysis; TCRdb made them. In the table there are approximately 35,000 clones, roughly a third of which are singletons. This clone was observed many times. Its antigen remains unknown. This sample includes further DNA sequences coding for the same CDR3. The CDR3 loop spans 16 amino acids. Trimming left V 7 bases short and J 4 bases short, with 20 bases between. The germline V gene has CDR1 MDHEN and CDR2 SYDVKM. Thyroid surgery was performed in patients who had received no treatment beforehand.

The chain joins TRBV28 to TRBJ2-1, with D perhaps given as TRBD1 or TRBD2 (6 bases each). The receptor's source is a female donor with papillary thyroid cancer or a benign thyroid nodule (not recorded which). Some clones in this sample may be carry-over from other donors' samples. The specimen was tumor tissue. CDR3 sequence: CASTPGGGAPYNEQFF. CDR3 coding DNA: TGTGCCAGCACTCCCGGGGGCGGGGCGCCGTACAATGAGCAGTTCTTC.